The source of this T cell receptor beta chain is a study of cytomegalovirus exposure and HLA in healthy donors. Findings of the study overall: Subsequent analysis revealed that first-cohort TCR clusters tended to co-occur in the 95 to 150 validation repertoires. Most TCRs appeared rarely, but some public TCRs recurred in many donors.

Regarding this clone: Its cognate antigen is unknown.

The repertoire was sequenced with immunoSEQ multiplex PCR; TCRdb's copy has only in-frame clones and lacks some. Counted here are fewer than 200,000 clones, about nine tenths occurring once; the ten biggest clones make up more than 3.5%. The trim removed 2 bases at V and 4 bases at J, leaving 4 bases unmatched. CDR1 SGHTA and CDR2 FQGTGA come from the germline V gene. CDR3 length: 15 residues. The chain employs TRBV7-3 and TRBJ2-7; 11 bases are a match to TRBD1. The clonotype originates from a man between 18 and 35 years old in good health and CMV-seropositive. Input material: PBMCs. The CDR3 reads CASSLRGQGAYEQYF. The CDR3 bases are TGTGCCAGCAGCTTACGAGGACAGGGGGCGTACGAGCAGTACTTC.